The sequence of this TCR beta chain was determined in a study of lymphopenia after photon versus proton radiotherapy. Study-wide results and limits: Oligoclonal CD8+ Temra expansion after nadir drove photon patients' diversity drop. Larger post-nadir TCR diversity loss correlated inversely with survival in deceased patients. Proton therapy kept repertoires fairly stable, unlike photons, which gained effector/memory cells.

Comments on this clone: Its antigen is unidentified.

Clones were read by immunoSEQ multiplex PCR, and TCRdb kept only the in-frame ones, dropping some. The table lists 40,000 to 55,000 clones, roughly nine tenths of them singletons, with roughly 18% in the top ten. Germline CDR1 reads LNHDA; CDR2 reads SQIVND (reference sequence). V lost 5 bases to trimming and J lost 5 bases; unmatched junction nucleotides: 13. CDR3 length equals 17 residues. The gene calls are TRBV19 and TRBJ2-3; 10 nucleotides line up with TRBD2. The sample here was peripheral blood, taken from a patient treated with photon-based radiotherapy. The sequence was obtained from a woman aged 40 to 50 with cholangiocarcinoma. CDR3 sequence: CASSGKVISGRIDTQYF. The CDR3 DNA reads TGTGCCAGTAGTGGGAAGGTTATTAGCGGGAGGATAGATACGCAGTATTTT. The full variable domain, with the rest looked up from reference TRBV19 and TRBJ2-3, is DGGITQSPKYLFRKEGQNVTLSCEQNLNHDAMYWYRQDPGQGLRLIYYSQIVNDFQKGDIAEGYSVSREKKESFPLTVTSAQKNPTAFYLCASSGKVISGRIDTQYFGPGTRLTVL.